This T cell receptor beta chain was identified during a study of Siglec-9 on CD8 T cells in melanoma. Sequenced by immunoSEQ multiplex PCR; TCRdb stores in-frame clones only, minus some. The top ten clones hold more than 1.5% of a sample with 30,000 to 45,000 clones, approximately 83% of them seen once. General study points: Siglec-9 reportedly marks and regulates an effector memory CD8+ T-cell subset apparently accumulating in melanoma tumors.

J lost 3 bases, V lost 1 base, and 9 bases had no gene match. The CDR3 is 17 amino acids. Germline-derived CDR1 and CDR2 are LNHNV and YYDKDF (reference sequence). With regard to this clone: Its target is unknown.

The chain couples TRBV15 to TRBJ2-3, with 8 bases identical to TRBD2. The receptor's source is a human donor in good health. The sample was Siglec-9- CD8+ T cells sorted from blood. The CDR3 DNA is TGTGCCACCAGCAGAGTGGGGACGGGGGGGAGGACAGATACGCAGTATTTT. It is translated as CATSRVGTGGRTDTQYF.